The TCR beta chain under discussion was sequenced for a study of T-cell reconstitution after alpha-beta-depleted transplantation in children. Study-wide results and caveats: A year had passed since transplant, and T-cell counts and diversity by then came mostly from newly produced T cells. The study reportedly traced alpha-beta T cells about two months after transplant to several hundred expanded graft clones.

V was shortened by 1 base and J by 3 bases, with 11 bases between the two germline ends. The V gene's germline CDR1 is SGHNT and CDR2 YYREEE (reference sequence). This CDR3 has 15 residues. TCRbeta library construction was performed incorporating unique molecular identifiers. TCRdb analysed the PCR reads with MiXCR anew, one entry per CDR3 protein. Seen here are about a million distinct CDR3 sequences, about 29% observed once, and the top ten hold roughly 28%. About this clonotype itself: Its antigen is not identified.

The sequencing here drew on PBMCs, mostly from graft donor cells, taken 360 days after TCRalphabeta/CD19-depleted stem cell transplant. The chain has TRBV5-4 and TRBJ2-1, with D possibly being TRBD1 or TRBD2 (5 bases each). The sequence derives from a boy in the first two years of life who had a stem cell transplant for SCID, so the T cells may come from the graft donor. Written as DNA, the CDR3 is TGTGCCAGCAGCTTGCCAGGGACGCTCTACAATGAGCAGTTCTTC. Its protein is CASSLPGTLYNEQFF.